The rows below give T cell receptor beta chains drawn from one sample of a study of regulatory T cells in long-lasting Graves disease. One entry per CDR3 protein results from TCRdb running MiXCR on the multiplex PCR reads. The sample lists 240,000 or so distinct CDR3 sequences, around 21% occurring once. The input for sequencing was peripheral blood mononuclear cells (PBMCs), taken at new diagnosis, from a patient treated with antithyroid drugs. Receptors were obtained from a female donor with Graves disease. The CDR3 runs from the conserved cysteine through the conserved F or W. The D gene is left open where the match is weak. Part of the rows lack a size; the others show once, few, many or a class for expanded clones.

V: TRBV5-4; J: TRBJ2-3; length: 13; D: NA; size: many; CDR3: CASSTTSGDTQYF; DNA: TGTGCCAGCAGCACGACCTCAGGAGATACGCAGTATTTT
V: TRBV20-1; J: TRBJ2-2; length: 16; D: NA; size: many; CDR3: CSARDGVAENTGELFF; DNA: TGCAGTGCTAGAGATGGGGTAGCGGAGAACACCGGGGAGCTGTTTTTT
V: TRBV14; J: TRBJ1-6; length: 13; D: TRBD1; size: NA; CDR3: CASSRDRASPLHF; DNA: TGTGCCAGCAGCCGTGACAGGGCTTCACCCCTCCACTTT
V: TRBV2; J: TRBJ2-5; length: 11; D: NA; size: many; CDR3: CASSEGGTQYF; DNA: TGTGCCAGCAGTGAAGGTGGGACCCAGTACTTC
V: TRBV3-1; J: TRBJ2-5; length: 15; D: NA; size: many; CDR3: CASSQDWQRGETQYF; DNA: TGTGCCAGCAGCCAAGATTGGCAGAGAGGGGAGACCCAGTACTTC
V: TRBV7-2; J: TRBJ2-1; length: 15; D: TRBD2; size: many; CDR3: CASRPTSGGPNEQFF; DNA: TGTGCCAGCAGACCCACTAGCGGGGGGCCCAATGAGCAGTTCTTC
V: TRBV5-1; J: TRBJ2-3; length: 14; D: TRBD2; size: NA; CDR3: CASTSSGGSDTQYF; DNA: TGCGCCAGCACGTCTAGCGGGGGCTCAGATACGCAGTATTTT
V: TRBV12-3/TRBV12-4; J: TRBJ1-2; length: 13; D: NA; size: NA; CDR3: CASKTDINYGYTF; DNA: TGTGCCAGTAAAACCGACATAAACTATGGCTACACCTTC
V: TRBV28; J: TRBJ1-2; length: 17; D: NA; size: many; CDR3: CASSLFPRESQGHGYTF; DNA: TGTGCCAGCAGTTTATTCCCCCGCGAGTCCCAGGGTCATGGCTACACCTTC
V: TRBV4-1; J: TRBJ1-2; length: 15; D: TRBD1; size: few; CDR3: CASSSSTGTVFGYTF; DNA: TGCGCCAGCAGCTCCTCTACGGGGACAGTTTTTGGCTACACCTTC
V: TRBV11-3; J: TRBJ2-1; length: 16; D: TRBD1; size: many; CDR3: CASSIWTGGTYNEQFF; DNA: TGTGCCAGCAGCATTTGGACAGGGGGTACCTACAATGAGCAGTTCTTC
V: TRBV12-3/TRBV12-4; J: TRBJ2-1; length: 12; D: NA; size: many; CDR3: CASTGGGNEQFF; DNA: TGTGCCAGCACAGGGGGGGGCAATGAGCAGTTCTTC
V: TRBV6-2/TRBV6-3; J: TRBJ2-7; length: 18; D: NA; size: many; CDR3: CASSYSNVWGLRSYEQYF; DNA: TGTGCCAGCAGTTACTCGAACGTATGGGGATTGCGCTCCTACGAGCAGTACTTC
V: TRBV11-2; J: TRBJ2-2; length: 12; D: NA; size: many; CDR3: CASSFPTGELFF; DNA: TGTGCCAGCAGCTTCCCCACCGGGGAGCTGTTTTTT
V: TRBV18; J: TRBJ1-2; length: 16; D: TRBD1; size: many; CDR3: CASSPGQAGSHYGYTF; DNA: TGTGCCAGCTCACCAGGACAGGCGGGATCCCACTATGGCTACACCTTC
V: TRBV6-2/TRBV6-3; J: TRBJ2-5; length: 15; D: NA; size: NA; CDR3: CASSYGVTLEETQYF; DNA: TGTGCCAGCAGTTACGGCGTAACCCTAGAAGAGACCCAGTACTTC
V: TRBV29-1; J: TRBJ1-2; length: 14; D: TRBD1; size: few; CDR3: CSVEDGDREYGYTF; DNA: TGCAGCGTTGAAGACGGGGACAGGGAATATGGCTACACCTTC
V: TRBV27; J: TRBJ1-4; length: 14; D: NA; size: many; CDR3: CASSPQGFDEKLFF; DNA: TGTGCCAGCAGTCCACAGGGATTCGATGAAAAACTGTTTTTT
V: TRBV6-1; J: TRBJ2-4; length: 14; D: NA; size: many; CDR3: CASRQALAKNIQYF; DNA: TGTGCCAGCAGACAGGCCTTAGCCAAAAACATTCAGTACTTC
V: TRBV4-3; J: TRBJ2-3; length: 18; D: TRBD1; size: few; CDR3: CASSQDRGDRVIADTQYF; DNA: TGCGCCAGCAGCCAAGATAGGGGGGACAGGGTGATAGCAGATACGCAGTATTTT
V: TRBV18; J: TRBJ1-1; length: 17; D: NA; size: many; CDR3: CASSPRAAMESNTEAFF; DNA: TGTGCCAGCTCACCACGGGCAGCGATGGAATCGAACACTGAAGCTTTCTTT
V: TRBV5-1; J: TRBJ2-3; length: 16; D: TRBD2; size: NA; CDR3: CASSFSGRARADTQYF; DNA: TGCGCCAGCAGCTTTAGCGGGAGGGCCCGCGCAGATACGCAGTATTTT
V: TRBV15; J: TRBJ2-5; length: 18; D: NA; size: many; CDR3: CATSREIVARGWPETQYF; DNA: TGTGCCACCAGCAGAGAGATCGTCGCCCGTGGCTGGCCAGAGACCCAGTACTTC
V: TRBV15; J: TRBJ1-5; length: 15; D: TRBD1; size: NA; CDR3: CATSRPRQGREPQHF; DNA: TGTGCCACCAGCAGGCCGAGACAGGGTAGGGAGCCCCAGCATTTT
V: TRBV6-1; J: TRBJ2-5; length: 18; D: TRBD2; size: many; CDR3: CASSRGTSGTPLVRTQYF; DNA: TGTGCCAGCAGTAGAGGGACTAGCGGGACCCCCCTGGTGCGGACCCAGTACTTC
V: TRBV7-3; J: TRBJ1-5; length: 13; D: NA; size: few; CDR3: CASSLTPGAPQHF; DNA: TGTGCCAGCAGCTTAACGCCCGGCGCCCCCCAGCATTTT
V: TRBV2; J: TRBJ2-1; length: 14; D: TRBD1; size: many; CDR3: CASSFLDRSNEQFF; DNA: TGTGCCAGCAGCTTTCTGGACAGGAGTAATGAGCAGTTCTTC
V: TRBV7-2; J: TRBJ2-1; length: 15; D: NA; size: many; CDR3: CASSLEARGYDEQFF; DNA: TGTGCCAGCAGCTTAGAGGCTAGAGGGTACGATGAGCAGTTCTTC
V: TRBV11-2; J: TRBJ2-1; length: 14; D: NA; size: many; CDR3: CASSLGSRGNEQFF; DNA: TGTGCCAGCAGCTTAGGATCTAGGGGGAATGAGCAGTTCTTC
V: TRBV6-9; J: TRBJ2-5; length: 15; D: NA; size: NA; CDR3: CASSSPLTEQETQYF; DNA: TGTGCCAGCAGTTCTCCCCTGACAGAACAAGAGACCCAGTACTTC
V: TRBV6-2/TRBV6-3; J: TRBJ2-7; length: 15; D: NA; size: many; CDR3: CASSSYLGETYEQYF; DNA: TGTGCCAGCAGTTCCTACTTGGGAGAAACCTACGAGCAGTACTTC
V: TRBV7-2; J: TRBJ2-2; length: 14; D: NA; size: NA; CDR3: CASSSTQGTGELFF; DNA: TGTGCCAGCAGCTCGACCCAGGGTACCGGGGAGCTGTTTTTT
V: TRBV11-2; J: TRBJ2-3; length: 14; D: NA; size: NA; CDR3: CASRSGTLTDTQYF; DNA: TGTGCCAGCAGGTCCGGGACACTAACAGATACGCAGTATTTT
V: TRBV6-5; J: TRBJ1-2; length: 15; D: NA; size: NA; CDR3: CASSYSGRRAYGYTF; DNA: TGTGCCAGCAGTTACTCAGGTCGGCGAGCCTATGGCTACACCTTC
V: TRBV2; J: TRBJ2-5; length: 14; D: TRBD1; size: many; CDR3: CATKRTGGQETQYF; DNA: TGTGCCACGAAACGGACAGGGGGGCAAGAGACCCAGTACTTC
V: TRBV20-1; J: TRBJ2-5; length: 15; D: TRBD2; size: few; CDR3: CSAKGGTSGIETQYF; DNA: TGCAGTGCCAAGGGGGGGACTAGCGGGATAGAGACCCAGTACTTC
V: TRBV5-1; J: TRBJ1-2; length: 13; D: NA; size: many; CDR3: CASSTTGGNGYTF; DNA: TGCGCCAGCAGCACGACGGGGGGCAACGGCTACACCTTC
V: TRBV6-2/TRBV6-3; J: TRBJ2-3; length: 15; D: TRBD2; size: many; CDR3: CASSYWSGATDTQYF; DNA: TGTGCCAGCAGTTACTGGAGCGGGGCCACAGATACGCAGTATTTT
V: TRBV5-1; J: TRBJ1-2; length: 14; D: NA; size: many; CDR3: CASSLEAGAYGYTF; DNA: TGCGCCAGCAGCTTGGAAGCAGGGGCGTACGGCTACACCTTC